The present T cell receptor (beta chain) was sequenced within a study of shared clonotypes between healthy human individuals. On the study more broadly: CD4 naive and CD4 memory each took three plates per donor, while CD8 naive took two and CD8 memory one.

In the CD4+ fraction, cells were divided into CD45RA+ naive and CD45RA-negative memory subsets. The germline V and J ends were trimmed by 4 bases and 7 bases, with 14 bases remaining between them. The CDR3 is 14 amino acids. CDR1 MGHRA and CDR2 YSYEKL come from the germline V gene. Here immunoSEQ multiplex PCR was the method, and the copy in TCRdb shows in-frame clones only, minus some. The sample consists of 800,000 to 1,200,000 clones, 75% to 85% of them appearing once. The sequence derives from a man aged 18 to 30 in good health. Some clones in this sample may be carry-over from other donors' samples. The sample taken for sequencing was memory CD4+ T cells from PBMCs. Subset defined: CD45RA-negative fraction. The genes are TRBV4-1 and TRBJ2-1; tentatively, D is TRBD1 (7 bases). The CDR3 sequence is CASSLGQEGNEQFF. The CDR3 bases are TGCGCCAGCAGCCTAGGACAGGAGGGGAATGAGCAGTTCTTC.